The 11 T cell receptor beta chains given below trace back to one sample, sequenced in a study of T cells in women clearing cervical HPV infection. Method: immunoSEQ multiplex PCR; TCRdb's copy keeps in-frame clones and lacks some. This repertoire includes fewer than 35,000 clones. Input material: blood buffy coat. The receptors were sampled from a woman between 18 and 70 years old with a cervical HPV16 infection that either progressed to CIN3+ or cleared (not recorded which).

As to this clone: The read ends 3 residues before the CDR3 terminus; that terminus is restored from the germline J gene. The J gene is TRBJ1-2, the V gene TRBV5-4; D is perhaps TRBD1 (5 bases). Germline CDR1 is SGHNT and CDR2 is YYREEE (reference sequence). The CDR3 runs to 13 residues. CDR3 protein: CASSSVVEGSYTF. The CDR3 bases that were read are TGTGCCAGCAGCTCAGTCGTGGAGGGGAGC.

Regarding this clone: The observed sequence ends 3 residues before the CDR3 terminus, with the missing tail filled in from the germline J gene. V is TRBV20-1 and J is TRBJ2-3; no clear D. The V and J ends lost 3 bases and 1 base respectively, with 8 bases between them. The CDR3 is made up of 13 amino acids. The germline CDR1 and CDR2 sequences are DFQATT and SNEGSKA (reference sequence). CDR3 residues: CSARPVGTDTQYF. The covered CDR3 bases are TGCAGTGCTAGGCCAGTGGGCACAGATACG.

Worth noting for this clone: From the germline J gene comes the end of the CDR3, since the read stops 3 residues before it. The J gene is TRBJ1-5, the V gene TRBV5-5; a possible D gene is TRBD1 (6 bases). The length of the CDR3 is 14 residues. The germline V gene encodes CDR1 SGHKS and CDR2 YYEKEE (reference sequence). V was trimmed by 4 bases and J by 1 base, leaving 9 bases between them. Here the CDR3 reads CASSHRESNQPQHF. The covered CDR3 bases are TGTGCCAGCAGCCACAGGGAAAGCAATCAGCCC. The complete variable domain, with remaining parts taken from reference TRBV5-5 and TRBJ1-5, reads DAGVTQSPTHLIKTRGQQVTLRCSPISGHKSVSWYQQVLGQGPQFIFQYYEKEERGRGNFPDRFSARQFPNYSSELNVNALLLGDSALYLCASSHRESNQPQHFGDGTRLSIL.

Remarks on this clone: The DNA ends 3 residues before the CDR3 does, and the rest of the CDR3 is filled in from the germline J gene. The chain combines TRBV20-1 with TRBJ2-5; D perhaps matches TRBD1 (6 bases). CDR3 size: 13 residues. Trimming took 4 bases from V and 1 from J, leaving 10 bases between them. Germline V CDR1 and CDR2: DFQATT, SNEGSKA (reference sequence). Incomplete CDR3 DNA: TGCAGTGCTAAAGACAGGAGCCAAGAGACC. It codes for CSAKDRSQET. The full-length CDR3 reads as CSAKDRSQETQYF.

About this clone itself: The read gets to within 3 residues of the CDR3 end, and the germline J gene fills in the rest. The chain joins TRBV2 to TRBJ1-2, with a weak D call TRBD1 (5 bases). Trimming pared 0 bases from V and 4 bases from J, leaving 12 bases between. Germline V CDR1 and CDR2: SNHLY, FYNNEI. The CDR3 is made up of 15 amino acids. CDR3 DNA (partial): TGTGCCAGCAGTGAAGCACGCAGGGCCCTCTATGGC. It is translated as CASSEARRALYG. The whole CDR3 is CASSEARRALYGYTF.

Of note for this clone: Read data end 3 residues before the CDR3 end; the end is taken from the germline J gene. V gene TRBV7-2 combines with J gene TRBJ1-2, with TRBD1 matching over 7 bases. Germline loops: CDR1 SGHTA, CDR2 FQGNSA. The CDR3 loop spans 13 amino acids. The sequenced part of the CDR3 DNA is TGTGCCAGCAGACCAACGGGACAGCAAGGC. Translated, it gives CASRPTGQQG. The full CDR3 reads CASRPTGQQGYTF.

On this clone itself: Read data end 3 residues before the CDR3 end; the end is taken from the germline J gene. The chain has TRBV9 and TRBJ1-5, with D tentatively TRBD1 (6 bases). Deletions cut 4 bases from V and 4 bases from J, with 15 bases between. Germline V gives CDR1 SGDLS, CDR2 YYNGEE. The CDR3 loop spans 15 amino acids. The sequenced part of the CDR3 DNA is TGTGCCAGCAGCAAAACAGGGTCATTGAATCAGCCC. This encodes CASSKTGSLNQP. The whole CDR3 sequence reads CASSKTGSLNQPQHF. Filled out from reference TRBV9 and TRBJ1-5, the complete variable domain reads DSGVTQTPKHLITATGQRVTLRCSPRSGDLSVYWYQQSLDQGLQFLIQYYNGEERAKGNILERFSAQQFPDLHSELNLSSLELGDSALYFCASSKTGSLNQPQHFGDGTRLSIL.

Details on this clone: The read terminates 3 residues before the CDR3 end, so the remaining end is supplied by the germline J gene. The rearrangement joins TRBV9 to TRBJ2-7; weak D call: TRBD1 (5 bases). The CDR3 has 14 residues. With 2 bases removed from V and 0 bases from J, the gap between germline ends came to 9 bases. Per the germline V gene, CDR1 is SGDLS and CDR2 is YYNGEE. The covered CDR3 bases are TGTGCCAGCAGCGTGACAGCGATCTCCTACGAG. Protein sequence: CASSVTAISYE. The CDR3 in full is CASSVTAISYEQYF.

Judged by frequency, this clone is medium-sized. CDR3 DNA (partial): TGTGCCAGCAAAACTATGTTAGACCCAAGAAACCAAGAGACC. As protein: CASKTMLDPRNQET. The whole CDR3 sequence is CASKTMLDPRNQETQYF. This chain uses TRBV28 with TRBJ2-5; unclear D gene. The read ends 3 residues shy of where the CDR3 ends; the end is completed using the germline J gene. CDR3 size: 17 residues. CDR1 and CDR2 (germline): MDHEN, SYDVKM. V shed 7 bases and J shed 0 bases, with 21 bases lying between them. Full variable domain (outside the CDR3, taken from reference TRBV28 and TRBJ2-5): DVKVTQSSRYLVKRTGEKVFLECVQDMDHENMFWYRQDPGLGLRLIYFSYDVKMKEKGDIPEGYSVSREKKERFSLILESASTNQTSMYLCASKTMLDPRNQETQYFGPGTRLLVL.

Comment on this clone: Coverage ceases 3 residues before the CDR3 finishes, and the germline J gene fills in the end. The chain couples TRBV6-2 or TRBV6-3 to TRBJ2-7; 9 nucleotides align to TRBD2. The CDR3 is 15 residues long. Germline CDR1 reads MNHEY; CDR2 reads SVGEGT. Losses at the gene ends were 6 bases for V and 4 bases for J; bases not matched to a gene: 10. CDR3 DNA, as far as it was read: TGTGCCAGCAGGTCTTCCGGCGGGGGGGCTTACGAG. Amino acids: CASRSSGGGAYE. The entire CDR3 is CASRSSGGGAYEQYF.

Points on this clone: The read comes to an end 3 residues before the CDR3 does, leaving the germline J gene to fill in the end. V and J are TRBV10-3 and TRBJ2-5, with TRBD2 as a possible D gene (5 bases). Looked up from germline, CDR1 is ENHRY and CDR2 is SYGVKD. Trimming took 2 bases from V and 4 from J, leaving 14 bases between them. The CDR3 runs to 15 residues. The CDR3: CAISEQSRAGETQYF. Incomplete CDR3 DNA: TGTGCCATCAGTGAGCAGAGTCGTGCGGGAGAGACC.